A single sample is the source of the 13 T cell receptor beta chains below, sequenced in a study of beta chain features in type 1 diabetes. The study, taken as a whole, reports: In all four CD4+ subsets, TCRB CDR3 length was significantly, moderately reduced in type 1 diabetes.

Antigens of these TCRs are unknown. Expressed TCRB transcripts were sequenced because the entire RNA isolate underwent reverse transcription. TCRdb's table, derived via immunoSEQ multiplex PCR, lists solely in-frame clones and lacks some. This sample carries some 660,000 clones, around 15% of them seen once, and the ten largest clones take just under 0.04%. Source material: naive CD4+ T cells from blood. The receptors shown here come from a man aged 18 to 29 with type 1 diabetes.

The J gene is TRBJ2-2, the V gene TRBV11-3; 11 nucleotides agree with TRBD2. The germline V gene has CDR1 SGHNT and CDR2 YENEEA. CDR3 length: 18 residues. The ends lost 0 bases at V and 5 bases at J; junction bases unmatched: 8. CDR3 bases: TGTGCCAGCAGCTTAGATTGGCTAGCGGGAGGTCGAACCGGGGAGCTGTTTTTT. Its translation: CASSLDWLAGGRTGELFF.

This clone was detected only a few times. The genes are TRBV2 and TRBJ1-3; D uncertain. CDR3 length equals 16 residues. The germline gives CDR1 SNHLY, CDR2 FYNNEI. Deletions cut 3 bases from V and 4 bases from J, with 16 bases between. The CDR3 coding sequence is TGTGCCAGCAGTGAGAGGCAGGCCTCGGGAGGAAACACCATATATTTT. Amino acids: CASSERQASGGNTIYF. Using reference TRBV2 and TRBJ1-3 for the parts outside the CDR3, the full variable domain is EPEVTQTPSHQVTQMGQEVILRCVPISNHLYFYWYRQILGQKVEFLVSFYNNEISEKSEIFDDQFSVERPDGSNFTLKIRSTKLEDSAMYFCASSERQASGGNTIYFGEGSWLTVV.

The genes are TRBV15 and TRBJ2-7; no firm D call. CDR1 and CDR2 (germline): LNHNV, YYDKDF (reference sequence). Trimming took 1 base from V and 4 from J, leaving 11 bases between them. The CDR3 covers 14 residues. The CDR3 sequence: CATSRVSGLYEQYF. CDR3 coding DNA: TGTGCCACCAGCAGAGTAAGTGGCTTATACGAGCAGTACTTC.

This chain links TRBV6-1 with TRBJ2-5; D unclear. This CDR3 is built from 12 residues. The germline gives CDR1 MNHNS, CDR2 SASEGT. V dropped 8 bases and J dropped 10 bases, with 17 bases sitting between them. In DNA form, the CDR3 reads TGTGCCAGCTCCCCCCCGGATTTCTACCAGTACTTC. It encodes CASSPPDFYQYF.

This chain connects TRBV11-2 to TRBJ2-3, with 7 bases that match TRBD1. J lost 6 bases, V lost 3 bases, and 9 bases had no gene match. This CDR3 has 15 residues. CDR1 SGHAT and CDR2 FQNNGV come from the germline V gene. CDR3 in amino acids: CASSLDRQFWDTQYF. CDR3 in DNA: TGTGCCAGCAGCTTGGACAGGCAATTCTGGGATACGCAGTATTTT.

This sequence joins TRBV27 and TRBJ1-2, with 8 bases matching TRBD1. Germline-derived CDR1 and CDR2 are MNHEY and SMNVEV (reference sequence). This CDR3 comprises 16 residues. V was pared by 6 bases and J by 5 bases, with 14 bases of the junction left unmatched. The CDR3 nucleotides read TGTGCCAGCAGCTCCTCTGACAGGGGAGCTGGGTATGGCTACACCTTC. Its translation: CASSSSDRGAGYGYTF.

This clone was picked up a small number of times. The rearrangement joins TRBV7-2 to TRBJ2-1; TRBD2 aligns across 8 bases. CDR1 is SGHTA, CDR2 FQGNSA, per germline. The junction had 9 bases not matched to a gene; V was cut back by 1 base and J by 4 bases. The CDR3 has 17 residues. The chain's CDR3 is CASSLGGSGALYNEQFF. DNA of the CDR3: TGTGCCAGCAGCTTAGGAGGTAGCGGGGCGTTATACAATGAGCAGTTCTTC.

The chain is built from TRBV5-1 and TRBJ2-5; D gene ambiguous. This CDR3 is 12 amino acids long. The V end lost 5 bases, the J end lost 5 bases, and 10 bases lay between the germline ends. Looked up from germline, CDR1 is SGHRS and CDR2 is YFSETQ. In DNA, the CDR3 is TGCGCCAGCAGGGAGTATTCGGAGACCCAGTACTTC. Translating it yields CASREYSETQYF.

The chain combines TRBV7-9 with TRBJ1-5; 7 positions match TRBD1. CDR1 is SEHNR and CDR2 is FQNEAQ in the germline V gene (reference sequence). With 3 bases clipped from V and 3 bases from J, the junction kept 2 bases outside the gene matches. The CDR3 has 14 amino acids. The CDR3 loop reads CASSLGQNNQPQHF. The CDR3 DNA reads TGTGCCAGCAGCTTGGGACAGAACAATCAGCCCCAGCATTTT.

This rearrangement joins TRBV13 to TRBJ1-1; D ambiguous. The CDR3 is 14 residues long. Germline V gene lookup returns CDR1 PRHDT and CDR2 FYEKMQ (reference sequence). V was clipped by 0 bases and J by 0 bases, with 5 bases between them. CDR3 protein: CASSLGQMNTEAFF. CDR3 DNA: TGTGCCAGCAGCTTAGGGCAGATGAACACTGAAGCTTTCTTT.

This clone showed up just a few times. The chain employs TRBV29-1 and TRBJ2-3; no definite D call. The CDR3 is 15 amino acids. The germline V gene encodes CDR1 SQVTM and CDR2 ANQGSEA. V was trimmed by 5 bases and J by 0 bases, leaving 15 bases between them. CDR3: CSVSPDGASTDTQYF. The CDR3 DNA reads TGCAGCGTTTCCCCGGACGGAGCTAGCACAGATACGCAGTATTTT.

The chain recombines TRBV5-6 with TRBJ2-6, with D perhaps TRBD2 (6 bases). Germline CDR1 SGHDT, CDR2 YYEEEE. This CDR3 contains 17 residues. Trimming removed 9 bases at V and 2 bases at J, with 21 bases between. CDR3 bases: TGTGCCACCTCTTTAGGAGGGCTACCCGCTGGGGCCAACGTCCTGACTTTC. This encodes CATSLGGLPAGANVLTF.

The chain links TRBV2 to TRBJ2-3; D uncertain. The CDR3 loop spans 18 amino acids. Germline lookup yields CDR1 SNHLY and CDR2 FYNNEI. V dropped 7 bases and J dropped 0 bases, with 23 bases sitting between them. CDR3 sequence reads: CASTLLGDAHASTDTQYF. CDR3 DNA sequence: TGTGCCAGCACCCTCCTCGGCGACGCCCACGCTAGCACAGATACGCAGTATTTT.